Shown below are 22 T cell receptor beta chains from a single sample sequenced in a study of T cells in Graves' hyperthyroidism and ophthalmopathy. Template material for amplifying TCR beta CDR3 regions consisted of RNA transcripts. Using the HTBI primer set, a first-round RT-PCR was run on the TCR CDR3. TCRdb processed the multiplex PCR reads anew with MiXCR; each CDR3 protein has one entry. The repertoire holds 300,000 to 400,000 distinct CDR3 sequences, approximately 15% seen once, with approximately 25% in the top ten. Sequenced material: blood. Receptor source: a woman aged 25 to 39 with Graves' hyperthyroidism.

The chain employs TRBV27 and TRBJ1-6; D is ambiguous. Trimming removed 6 bases from V and 0 bases from J, with 0 bases in between. The CDR3 is 12 residues long. Germline V gene data show CDR1 as MNHEY and CDR2 as SMNVEV (reference sequence). CDR3 protein: CASSSYNSPLHF. CDR3 in DNA: TGTGCCAGCAGCTCCTATAATTCACCCCTCCACTTT.

This clonotype was detected ten times or more. The V and J genes are TRBV19 and TRBJ2-5; 7 bases align to TRBD1. CDR3 length: 13 amino acids. J was trimmed by 5 bases and V by 6 bases; bases with no gene match: 6. Germline CDR1 is LNHDA and CDR2 is SQIVND (reference sequence). The CDR3 here is CASSPTGVETQYF. CDR3 DNA sequence: TGTGCCAGTAGCCCAACAGGGGTGGAGACCCAGTACTTC.

This clonotype was recorded many times. The chain combines TRBV6-2 or TRBV6-3 with TRBJ1-5; no reliable D call. The CDR3 spans 15 residues. Looked up from germline, CDR1 is MNHEY and CDR2 is SVGEGT. V was trimmed by 3 bases and J by 6 bases, leaving 15 bases between them. The DNA for the CDR3 is TGTGCCAGCAGTTATGTTGCAGGAGCCCTTCAGCCCCAGCATTTT. Protein product: CASSYVAGALQPQHF.

This clonotype appeared a few times. The V call is TRBV29-1, the J call TRBJ2-5, with a possible D match to TRBD2 (7 bases). CDR1 and CDR2 from the germline V gene are SQVTM and ANQGSEA. V was shortened by 3 bases and J by 7 bases, with 15 bases between the two germline ends. This CDR3 contains 13 residues. The CDR3 sequence: CSVDSGRGGTQYF. In DNA form, the CDR3 reads TGCAGCGTTGACTCAGGGAGGGGGGGGACCCAGTACTTC.

V usage is TRBV7-2 and J usage is TRBJ2-3, with 8 bases lining up with TRBD2. The junction had 3 bases not matched to a gene; V was cut back by 0 bases and J by 1 base. The germline V gene encodes CDR1 SGHTA and CDR2 FQGNSA. The CDR3 sequence is 16 residues long. This CDR3 is CASSLASGAGTDTQYF. CDR3 DNA sequence: TGTGCCAGCAGCTTAGCTAGCGGGGCCGGCACAGATACGCAGTATTTT.

This clonotype was counted ten times or more. J is TRBJ2-3 and V is TRBV20-1; D possibly corresponds to TRBD1 (5 bases). Between the trimmed V and J ends, which lost 0 bases and 0 bases, there was a span of 10 bases. Germline loops: CDR1 DFQATT, CDR2 SNEGSKA (reference sequence). The CDR3 totals 15 residues. The CDR3 reads CSARDMQGSTDTQYF. The CDR3 nucleotides read TGCAGTGCTAGAGATATGCAGGGAAGCACAGATACGCAGTATTTT.

V usage is TRBV6-2 or TRBV6-3 and J usage is TRBJ2-3; D might be TRBD1 or TRBD2, each matching 5 bases. Per the germline V gene, CDR1 is MNHEY and CDR2 is SVGEGT. Trimming left V 0 bases short and J 3 bases short, with 10 bases between. This CDR3 is built from 15 residues. This CDR3 is CASSYSRGRTDTQYF. The DNA of the CDR3 is TGTGCCAGCAGTTACTCGAGGGGTAGGACAGATACGCAGTATTTT.

V usage is TRBV5-5 and J usage is TRBJ2-1, with 9 bases aligning to TRBD2. Germline V gene lookup returns CDR1 SGHKS and CDR2 YYEKEE (reference sequence). The CDR3 totals 15 residues. V lost 0 bases, J lost 8 bases, and 6 bases stayed unmatched. CDR3 nucleotide sequence: TGTGCCAGCAGCTTGGGTAGCGGGAGTATCGATGAGCAGTTCTTC. Amino acid sequence: CASSLGSGSIDEQFF.

This clonotype was seen ten or more times. The junction departs from germline at one end; a sequencing error may be responsible. The chain is built from TRBV7-8 and TRBJ2-7; D uncertain. The CDR3 loop spans 13 amino acids. Germline CDR1 is SGHVS and CDR2 is FQNEAQ. The CDR3 loop is CACSLSRFDEQYF. CDR3 nucleotide sequence: TGTGCCTGCAGCCTAAGTAGGTTTGACGAGCAGTACTTC.

This clonotype was counted only a few times. The V and J genes are TRBV5-1 and TRBJ2-1; 8 bases agree with TRBD2. This CDR3 has 15 residues. Germline V lookup: CDR1 SGHRS, CDR2 YFSETQ. V shed 4 bases, J shed 6 bases, and the junction held 9 bases outside the gene matches. Here the CDR3 DNA reads TGCGCCAGCAGCCGGGGGGGCCCCCCCCCCAATGAGCAGTTCTTC. It is translated as CASSRGGPPPNEQFF.

This clonotype was counted only a few times. V and J are TRBV5-6 and TRBJ2-7; 9 positions match TRBD2. With V trimmed by 1 base and J by 3 bases, 5 bases remained unmatched. Germline CDR1 reads SGHDT; CDR2 reads YYEEEE. The CDR3 covers 15 residues. CDR3 residues: CASSLYLAGNYEQYF. The CDR3 DNA reads as TGTGCCAGCAGCTTGTACCTAGCGGGGAACTACGAGCAGTACTTC. The complete variable domain, with remaining parts taken from reference TRBV5-6 and TRBJ2-7, reads DAGVTQSPTHLIKTRGQQVTLRCSPKSGHDTVSWYQQALGQGPQFIFQYYEEEERQRGNFPDRFSGHQFPNYSSELNVNALLLGDSALYLCASSLYLAGNYEQYFGPGTRLTVT.

This clonotype has ten or more counts. The V call is TRBV5-1, the J call TRBJ1-1; the D is unclear. Germline V gene sequence: CDR1 SGHRS, CDR2 YFSETQ. V was clipped by 0 bases and J by 6 bases, with 15 bases between them. This CDR3 has 15 residues. CDR3 in DNA: TGCGCCAGCAGCTTGGGGGGTAATGACAACTCTGAAGCTTTCTTT. It translates to CASSLGGNDNSEAFF.

The genes are TRBV6-1 and TRBJ1-2; D possibly corresponds to TRBD1 (6 bases). Deletions cut 6 bases from V and 8 bases from J, with 22 bases between. Germline V lookup: CDR1 MNHNS, CDR2 SASEGT. This CDR3 spans 15 amino acids. The CDR3 protein is CASRTNRAPTGGYTF. The CDR3 nucleotides are TGTGCCAGCAGGACCAACAGGGCTCCCACCGGGGGCTACACCTTC.

This clonotype was observed a single time. A much larger clonotype is one base distant, so this may be a read error. The conserved final phenylalanine or tryptophan is absent from the CDR3, which likely points to a read error. CDR3: CASRTSGNEQFL. As DNA, the CDR3 is TGTGCCAGCCGGACTAGCGGGAATGAGCAGTTCCTC. V is TRBV2 and J is TRBJ2-1, with TRBD2 matching over 11 bases. V trimming: 8 bases; J trimming: 7 bases; junction bases outside the gene matches: 1. This CDR3 has 12 residues. Germline assignment: CDR1 SNHLY and CDR2 FYNNEI.

This clonotype occurred a few times. Just one base apart from a much larger clone, this may be a read error. This rearrangement joins TRBV20-1 to TRBJ2-7, with 11 bases lining up with TRBD2. Losses at the gene ends were 3 bases for V and 5 bases for J; bases not matched to a gene: 12. Germline V gene lookup returns CDR1 DFQATT and CDR2 SNEGSKA (reference sequence). The CDR3 is 16 amino acids. In nucleotides, the CDR3 is TGCAGTGCTAGCACAGGGCTAGCGGGAGGCATCGACGAGCAGTACTTC. This sequence encodes CSASTGLAGGIDEQYF.

This clonotype appeared many times. The chain joins TRBV5-6 to TRBJ2-7; 7 bases match TRBD2. After removal of 0 bases from V and 5 bases from J, the junction contained 2 bases not matched to a gene. Germline V gene sequence: CDR1 SGHDT, CDR2 YYEEEE. This CDR3 spans 13 amino acids. This CDR3 is CASSLEGGDEQYF. CDR3 sequence (DNA): TGTGCCAGCAGCTTGGAGGGAGGGGACGAGCAGTACTTC.

This clonotype was seen many times. The chain uses TRBV5-1 and TRBJ2-1; D gene unclear. With 0 bases removed from V and 13 bases from J, the gap between germline ends came to 14 bases. This CDR3 contains 13 residues. CDR1 is SGHRS and CDR2 is YFSETQ in the germline V gene. The DNA for the CDR3 is TGCGCCAGCAGCTTGGGGGCAGCCCTAACCCAGTTCTTC. Its protein product is CASSLGAALTQFF.

At least ten counts were recorded for this clonotype. V is TRBV28 and J is TRBJ2-7; D unclear. Trimming shortened V by 1 base and J by 4 bases, and 5 bases separated the two germline ends. The CDR3 has 12 amino acids. Germline values: CDR1 MDHEN, CDR2 SYDVKM. Here the CDR3 reads CASSLSQYEQYF. CDR3 DNA: TGTGCCAGCAGTTTATCCCAATACGAGCAGTACTTC.

The J gene is TRBJ1-5, the V gene TRBV5-1; 10 nucleotides agree with TRBD1. CDR3 length equals 16 residues. Germline-derived CDR1 and CDR2 are SGHRS and YFSETQ. V lost 0 bases to trimming and J lost 0 bases; unmatched junction nucleotides: 0. CDR3: CASSLGTGGSNQPQHF. For the CDR3, the DNA is TGCGCCAGCAGCTTGGGGACAGGGGGTAGCAATCAGCCCCAGCATTTT.

The chain combines TRBV20-1 with TRBJ2-5; the D gene could be TRBD1 or TRBD2 (5 bases each). The CDR3 is 16 amino acids. The germline gives CDR1 DFQATT, CDR2 SNEGSKA (reference sequence). The V end lost 7 bases, the J end lost 5 bases, and 26 bases lay between the germline ends. Here the CDR3 reads CSGGDPLRKGVETQYF. The CDR3 bases are TGCAGTGGAGGGGACCCACTAAGAAAGGGAGTCGAGACCCAGTACTTC.

This clonotype was recorded a few times. The chain has TRBV12-3 or TRBV12-4 and TRBJ2-1; TRBD2 matches at 7 bases. The CDR3 totals 16 residues. The trim removed 1 base at V and 0 bases at J, leaving 3 bases unmatched. The CDR3 DNA is TGTGCCAGCAGTTTAGTAGGGACTACCTCCTACAATGAGCAGTTCTTC. It translates to CASSLVGTTSYNEQFF.

This clonotype has a count of ten or more. The chain is built from TRBV5-1 and TRBJ2-7; TRBD2 is a possible D gene (6 bases). The CDR3 runs 15 residues. Trimming removed 0 bases from V and 3 bases from J, with 13 bases in between. Germline assignment: CDR1 SGHRS and CDR2 YFSETQ. The CDR3 region has the DNA TGCGCCAGCAGCTTGGGCCTAGCGCCCAACTACGAGCAGTACTTC. Protein sequence: CASSLGLAPNYEQYF.